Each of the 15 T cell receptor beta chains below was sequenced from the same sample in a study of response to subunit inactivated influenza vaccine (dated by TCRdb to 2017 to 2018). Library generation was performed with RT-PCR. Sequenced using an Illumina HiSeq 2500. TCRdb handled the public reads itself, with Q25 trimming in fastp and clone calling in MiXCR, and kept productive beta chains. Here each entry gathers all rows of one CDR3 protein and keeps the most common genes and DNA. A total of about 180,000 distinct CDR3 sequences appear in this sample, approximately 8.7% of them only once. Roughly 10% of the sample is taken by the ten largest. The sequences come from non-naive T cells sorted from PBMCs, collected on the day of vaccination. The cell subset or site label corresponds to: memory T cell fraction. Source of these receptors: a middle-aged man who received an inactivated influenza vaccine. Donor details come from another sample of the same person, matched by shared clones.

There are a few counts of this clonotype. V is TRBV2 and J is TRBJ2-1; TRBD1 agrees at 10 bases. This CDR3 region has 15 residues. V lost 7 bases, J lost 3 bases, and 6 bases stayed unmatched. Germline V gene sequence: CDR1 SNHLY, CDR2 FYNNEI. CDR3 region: CASTPGDRGYNEQFF. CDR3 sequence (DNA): TGTGCCAGCACCCCAGGGGACAGGGGCTACAATGAGCAGTTCTTC.

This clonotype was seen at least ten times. In DNA form, the CDR3 reads TGTGCCTGGAGCGTTCAAGGGAGGCCTCAGCCCCAGCATTTT. Translation gives CAWSVQGRPQPQHF. V and J are TRBV30 and TRBJ1-5; unclear D gene. The CDR3 runs to 14 residues. V lost 3 bases and J lost 6, with 15 bases in between. In germline, CDR1 is GTSNPN, CDR2 SVGIG (reference sequence).

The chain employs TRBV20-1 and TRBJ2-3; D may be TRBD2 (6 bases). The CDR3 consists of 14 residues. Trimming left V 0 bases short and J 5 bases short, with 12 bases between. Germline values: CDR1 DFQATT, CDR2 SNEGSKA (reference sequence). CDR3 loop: CSARDWDLGDTQYF. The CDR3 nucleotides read TGCAGTGCTAGAGATTGGGACTTAGGAGATACGCAGTATTTT.

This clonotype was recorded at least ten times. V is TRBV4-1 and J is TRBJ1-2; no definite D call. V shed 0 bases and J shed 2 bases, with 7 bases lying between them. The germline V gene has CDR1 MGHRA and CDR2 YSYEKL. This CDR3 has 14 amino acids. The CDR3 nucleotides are TGCGCCAGCAGCCAAGAAGCCCAGAACTATGGCTACACCTTC. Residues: CASSQEAQNYGYTF.

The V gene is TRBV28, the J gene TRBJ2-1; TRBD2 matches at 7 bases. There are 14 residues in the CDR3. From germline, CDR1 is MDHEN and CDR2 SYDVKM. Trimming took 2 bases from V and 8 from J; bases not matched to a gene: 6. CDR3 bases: TGTGCCAGCAGTTTAGCGGGAGAATTAGATGAGCAGTTCTTC. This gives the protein CASSLAGELDEQFF.

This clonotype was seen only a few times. CDR3 coding DNA: TGTGCCAGCAGCTTGGCCGGAGTCTCCTACGAGCAGTACTTC. Its translation is CASSLAGVSYEQYF. The chain uses TRBV5-8 and TRBJ2-7, with no clear D. The CDR3 covers 14 residues. Germline V gene data show CDR1 as SGHTS and CDR2 as YDEGEE. V dropped 0 bases and J dropped 0 bases, with 7 bases sitting between them.

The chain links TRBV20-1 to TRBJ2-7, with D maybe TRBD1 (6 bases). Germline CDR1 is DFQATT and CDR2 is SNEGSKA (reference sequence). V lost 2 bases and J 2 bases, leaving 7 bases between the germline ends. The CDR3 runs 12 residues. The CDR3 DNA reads TGCAGTGCTAGAAAGGGGGCCTACGAGCAGTACTTC. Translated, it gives CSARKGAYEQYF.

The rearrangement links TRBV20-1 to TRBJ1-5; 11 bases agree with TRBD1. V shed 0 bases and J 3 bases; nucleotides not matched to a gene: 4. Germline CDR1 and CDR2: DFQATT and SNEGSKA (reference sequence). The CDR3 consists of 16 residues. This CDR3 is CSARDGTGGNNQPQHF. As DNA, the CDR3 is TGCAGTGCTAGAGACGGGACAGGGGGAAACAATCAGCCCCAGCATTTT.

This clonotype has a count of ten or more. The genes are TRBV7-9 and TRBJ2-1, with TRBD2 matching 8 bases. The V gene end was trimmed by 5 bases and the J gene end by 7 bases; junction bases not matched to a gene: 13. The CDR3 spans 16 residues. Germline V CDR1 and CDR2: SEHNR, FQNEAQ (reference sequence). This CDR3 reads CASSLKPGTRDNEQFF. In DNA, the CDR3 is TGTGCCAGCAGCCTAAAGCCCGGGACTAGAGATAATGAGCAGTTCTTC.

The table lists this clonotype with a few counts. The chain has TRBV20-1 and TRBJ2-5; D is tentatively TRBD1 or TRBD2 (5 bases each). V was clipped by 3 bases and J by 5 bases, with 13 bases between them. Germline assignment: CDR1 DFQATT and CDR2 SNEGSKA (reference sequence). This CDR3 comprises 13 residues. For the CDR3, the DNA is TGCAGTGCTAGTTTCCGGTGGGGGGAGACCCAGTACTTC. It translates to CSASFRWGETQYF.

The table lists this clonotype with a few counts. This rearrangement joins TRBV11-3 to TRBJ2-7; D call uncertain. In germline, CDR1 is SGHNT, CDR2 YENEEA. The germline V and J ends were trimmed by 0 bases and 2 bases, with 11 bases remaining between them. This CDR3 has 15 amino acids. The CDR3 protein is CASSLDTRSPYEQYF. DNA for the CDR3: TGTGCCAGCAGCTTAGATACCAGAAGCCCCTACGAGCAGTACTTC.

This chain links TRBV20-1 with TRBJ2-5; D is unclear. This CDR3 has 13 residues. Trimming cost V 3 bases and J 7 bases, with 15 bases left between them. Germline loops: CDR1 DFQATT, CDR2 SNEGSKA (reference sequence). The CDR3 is CSASTELFRTQYF. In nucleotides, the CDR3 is TGCAGTGCTAGTACCGAGCTCTTTAGGACCCAGTACTTC.

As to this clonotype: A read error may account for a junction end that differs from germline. Here the CDR3 reads CVSSLTANTNTEAFF. Written as DNA, the CDR3 is TGTGTCAGCAGCTTAACAGCAAACACGAACACTGAAGCTTTCTTT. The chain recombines TRBV7-9 with TRBJ1-1; D uncertain. This CDR3 has 15 amino acids. Germline V CDR1 and CDR2: SEHNR, FQNEAQ (reference sequence).

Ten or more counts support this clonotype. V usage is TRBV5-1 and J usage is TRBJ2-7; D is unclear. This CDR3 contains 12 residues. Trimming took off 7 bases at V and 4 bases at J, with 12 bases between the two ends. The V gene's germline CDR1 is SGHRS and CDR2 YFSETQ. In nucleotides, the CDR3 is TGCGCCAGCGGCCATGTGGGTTACGAGCAGTACTTC. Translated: CASGHVGYEQYF.

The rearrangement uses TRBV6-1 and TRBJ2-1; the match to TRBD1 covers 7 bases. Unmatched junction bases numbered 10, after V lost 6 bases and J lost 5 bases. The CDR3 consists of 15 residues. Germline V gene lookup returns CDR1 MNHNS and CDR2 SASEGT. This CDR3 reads CASRGADRLNNEQFF. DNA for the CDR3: TGTGCCAGCAGGGGAGCGGACAGGTTGAACAATGAGCAGTTCTTC.